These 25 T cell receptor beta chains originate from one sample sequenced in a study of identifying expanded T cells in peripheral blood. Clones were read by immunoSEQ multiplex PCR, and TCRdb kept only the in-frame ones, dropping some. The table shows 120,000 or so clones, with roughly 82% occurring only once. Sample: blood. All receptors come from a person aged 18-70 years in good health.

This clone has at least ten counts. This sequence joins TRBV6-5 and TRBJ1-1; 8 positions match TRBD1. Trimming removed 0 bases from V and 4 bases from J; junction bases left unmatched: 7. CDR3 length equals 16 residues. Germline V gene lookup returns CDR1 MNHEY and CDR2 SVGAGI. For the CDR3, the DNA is TGTGCCAGCAGTTACTCAAACGTCAGGGGGCCCACTGAAGCTTTCTTT. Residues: CASSYSNVRGPTEAFF.

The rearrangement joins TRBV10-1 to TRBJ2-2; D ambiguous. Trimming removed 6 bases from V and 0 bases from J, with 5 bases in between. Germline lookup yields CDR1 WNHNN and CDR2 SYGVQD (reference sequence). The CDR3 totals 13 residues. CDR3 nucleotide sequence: TGCGCCAGCAGCCAGCCGAACACCGGGGAGCTGTTTTTT. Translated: CASSQPNTGELFF.

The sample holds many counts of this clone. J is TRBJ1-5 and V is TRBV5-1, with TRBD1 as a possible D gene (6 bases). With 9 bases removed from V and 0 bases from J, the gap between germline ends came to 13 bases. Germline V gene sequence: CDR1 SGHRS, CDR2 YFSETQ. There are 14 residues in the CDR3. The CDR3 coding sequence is TGCGCCACCAAGGACAGTTGTAGCAATCAGCCCCAGCATTTT. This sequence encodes CATKDSCSNQPQHF. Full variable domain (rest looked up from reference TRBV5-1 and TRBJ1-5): KAGVTQTPRYLIKTRGQQVTLSCSPISGHRSVSWYQQTPGQGLQFLFEYFSETQRNKGNFPGRFSGRQFSNSRSEMNVSTLELGDSALYLCATKDSCSNQPQHFGDGTRLSIL.

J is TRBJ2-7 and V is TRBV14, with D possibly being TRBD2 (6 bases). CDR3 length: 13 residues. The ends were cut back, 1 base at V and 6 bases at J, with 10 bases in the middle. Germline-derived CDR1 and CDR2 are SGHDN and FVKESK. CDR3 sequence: CASSQAGVSEQYF. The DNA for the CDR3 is TGTGCCAGCAGCCAAGCGGGGGTTAGCGAGCAGTACTTC. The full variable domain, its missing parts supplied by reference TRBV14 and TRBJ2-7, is EAGVTQFPSHSVIEKGQTVTLRCDPISGHDNLYWYRRVMGKEIKFLLHFVKESKQDESGMPNNRFLAERTGGTYSTLKVQPAELEDSGVYFCASSQAGVSEQYFGPGTRLTVT.

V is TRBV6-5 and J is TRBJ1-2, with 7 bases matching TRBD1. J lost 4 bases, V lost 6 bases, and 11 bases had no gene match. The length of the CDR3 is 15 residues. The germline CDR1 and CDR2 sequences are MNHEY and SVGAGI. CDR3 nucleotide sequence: TGTGCCAGCAGAATTAGGACAGGAGTACCCTATGGCTACACCTTC. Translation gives CASRIRTGVPYGYTF.

The CDR3 DNA follows: TGCGCCAGCAGCTTCAAGGGACAGGGAAACACAGATACGCAGTATTTT. It specifies CASSFKGQGNTDTQYF. The chain combines TRBV5-1 with TRBJ2-3; 9 bases match TRBD1. The CDR3 sequence is 16 residues long. Trimming took 2 bases from V and 2 from J; bases not matched to a gene: 6. CDR1 SGHRS and CDR2 YFSETQ come from the germline V gene.

CDR3: CASSRPGYEQYF. Here the CDR3 DNA reads TGTGCCAGCAGCAGACCGGGCTACGAGCAGTACTTC. The gene calls are TRBV9 and TRBJ2-7; the D is unclear. Germline values: CDR1 SGDLS, CDR2 YYNGEE. The CDR3 is made up of 12 amino acids. V dropped 4 bases and J dropped 3 bases, with 8 bases sitting between them.

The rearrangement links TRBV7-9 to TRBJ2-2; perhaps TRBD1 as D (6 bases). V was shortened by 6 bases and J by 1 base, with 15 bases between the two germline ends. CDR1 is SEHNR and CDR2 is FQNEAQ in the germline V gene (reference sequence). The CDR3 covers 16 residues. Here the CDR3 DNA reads TGTGCCAGCAGACCCCCTCCACAGGGGAACACCGGGGAGCTGTTTTTT. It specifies CASRPPPQGNTGELFF.

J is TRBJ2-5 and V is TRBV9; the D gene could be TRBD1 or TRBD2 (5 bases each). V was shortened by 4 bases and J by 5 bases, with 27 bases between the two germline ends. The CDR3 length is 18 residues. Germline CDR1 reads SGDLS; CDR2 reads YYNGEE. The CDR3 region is CASSPSPPRLGWGETQYF. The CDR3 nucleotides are TGTGCCAGCAGCCCATCCCCCCCTCGACTTGGATGGGGGGAGACCCAGTACTTC.

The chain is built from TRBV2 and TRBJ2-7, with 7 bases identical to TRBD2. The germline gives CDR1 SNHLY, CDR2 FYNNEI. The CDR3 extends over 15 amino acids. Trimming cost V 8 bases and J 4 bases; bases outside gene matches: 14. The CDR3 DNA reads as TGTGCCAGCTGGGGGGGTCCCGATTCAGGGTACGAGCAGTACTTC. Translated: CASWGGPDSGYEQYF.

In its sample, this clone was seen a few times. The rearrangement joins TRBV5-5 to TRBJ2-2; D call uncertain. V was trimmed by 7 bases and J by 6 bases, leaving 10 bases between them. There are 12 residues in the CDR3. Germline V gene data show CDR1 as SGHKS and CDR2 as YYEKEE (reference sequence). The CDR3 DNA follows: TGTGCCAGCCACAGAGTCGCCGGGGAGCTGTTTTTT. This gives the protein CASHRVAGELFF.

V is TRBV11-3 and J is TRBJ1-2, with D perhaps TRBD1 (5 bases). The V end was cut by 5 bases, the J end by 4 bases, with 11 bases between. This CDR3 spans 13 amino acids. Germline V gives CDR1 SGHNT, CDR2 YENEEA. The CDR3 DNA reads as TGTGCCAGCAGCCCGAGGGGCCTCTATGGCTACACCTTC. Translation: CASSPRGLYGYTF. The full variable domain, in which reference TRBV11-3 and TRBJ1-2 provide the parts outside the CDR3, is EAGVVQSPRYKIIEKKQPVAFWCNPISGHNTLYWYLQNLGQGPELLIRYENEEAVDDSQLPKDRFSAERLKGVDSTLKIQPAELGDSAVYLCASSPRGLYGYTFGSGTRLTVV.

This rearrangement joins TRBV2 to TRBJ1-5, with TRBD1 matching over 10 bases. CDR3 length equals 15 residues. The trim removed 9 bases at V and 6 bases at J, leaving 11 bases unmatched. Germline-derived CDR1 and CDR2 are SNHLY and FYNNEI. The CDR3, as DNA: TGTGCCAGGGGGACAGGGGAGTTTCGTAGTCAGCCCCAGCATTTT. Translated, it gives CARGTGEFRSQPQHF.

For the CDR3, the DNA is TGTGCCAGCAGCCCGCCCGGGAAGACTAACTATGGCTACACCTTC. Protein sequence: CASSPPGKTNYGYTF. The rearrangement joins TRBV7-8 to TRBJ1-2; D is ambiguous. The V end was cut by 5 bases, the J end by 0 bases, with 13 bases between. CDR1 and CDR2 from the germline V gene are SGHVS and FQNEAQ. The CDR3 length is 15 residues.

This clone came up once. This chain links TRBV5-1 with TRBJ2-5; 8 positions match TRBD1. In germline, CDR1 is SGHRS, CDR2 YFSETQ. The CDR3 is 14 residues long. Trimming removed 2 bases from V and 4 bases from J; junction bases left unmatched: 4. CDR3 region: CASSFGDRGETQYF. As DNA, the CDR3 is TGCGCCAGCAGCTTTGGCGACAGGGGAGAGACCCAGTACTTC.

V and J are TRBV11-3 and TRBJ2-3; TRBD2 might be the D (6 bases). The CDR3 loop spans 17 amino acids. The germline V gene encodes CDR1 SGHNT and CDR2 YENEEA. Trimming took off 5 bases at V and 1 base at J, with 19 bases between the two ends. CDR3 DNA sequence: TGTGCCAGCAGCCCACGAGGAGGGGAAATCGGCACAGATACGCAGTATTTT. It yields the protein CASSPRGGEIGTDTQYF.

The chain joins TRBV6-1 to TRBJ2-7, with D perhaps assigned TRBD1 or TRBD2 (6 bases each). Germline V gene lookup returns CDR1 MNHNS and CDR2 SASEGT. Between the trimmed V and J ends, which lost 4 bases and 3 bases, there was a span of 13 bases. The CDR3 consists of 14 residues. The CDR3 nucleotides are TGTGCCAGCAGTGTAATACAGGGAGGCTACGAGCAGTACTTC. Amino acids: CASSVIQGGYEQYF.

The CDR3 here is CASSHRRNNSPLHF. The DNA of the CDR3 is TGTGCCAGCAGCCATCGACGGAATAATTCACCCCTCCACTTT. This chain uses TRBV6-5 with TRBJ1-6; D call uncertain. Germline assignment: CDR1 MNHEY and CDR2 SVGAGI. This CDR3 region has 14 residues. Trimming took 6 bases from V and 5 from J, leaving 11 bases between them.

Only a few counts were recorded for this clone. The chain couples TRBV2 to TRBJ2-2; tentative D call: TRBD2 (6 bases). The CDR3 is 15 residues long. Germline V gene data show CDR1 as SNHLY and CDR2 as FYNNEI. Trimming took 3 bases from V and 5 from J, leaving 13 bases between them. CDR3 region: CASSDGMGGTGELFF. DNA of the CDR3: TGTGCCAGCAGTGATGGGATGGGGGGAACCGGGGAGCTGTTTTTT.

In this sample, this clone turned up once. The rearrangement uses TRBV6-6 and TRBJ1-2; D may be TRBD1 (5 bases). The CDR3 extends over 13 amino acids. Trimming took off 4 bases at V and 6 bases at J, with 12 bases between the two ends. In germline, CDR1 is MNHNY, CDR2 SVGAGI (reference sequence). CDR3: CASSSGLRDGYTF. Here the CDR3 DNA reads TGTGCCAGCAGTTCGGGACTACGGGATGGCTACACCTTC.

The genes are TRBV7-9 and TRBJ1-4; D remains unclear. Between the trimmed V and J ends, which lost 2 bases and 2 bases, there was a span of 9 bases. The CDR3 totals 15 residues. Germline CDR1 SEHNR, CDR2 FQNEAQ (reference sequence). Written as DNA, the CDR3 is TGTGCCAGCAGCTTATCGGGGAGGACTAATGAAAAACTGTTTTTT. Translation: CASSLSGRTNEKLFF.

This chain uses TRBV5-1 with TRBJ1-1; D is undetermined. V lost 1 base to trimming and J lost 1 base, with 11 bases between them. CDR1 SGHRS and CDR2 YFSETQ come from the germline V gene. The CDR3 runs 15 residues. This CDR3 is CASSLREGGNTEAFF. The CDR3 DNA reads TGCGCCAGCAGCTTGAGGGAGGGAGGGAACACTGAAGCTTTCTTT.

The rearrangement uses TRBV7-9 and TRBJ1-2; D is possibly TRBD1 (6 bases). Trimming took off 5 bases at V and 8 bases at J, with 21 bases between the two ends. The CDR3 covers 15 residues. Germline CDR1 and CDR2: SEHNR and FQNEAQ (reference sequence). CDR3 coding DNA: TGTGCCAGCAGCCGACTGGACAGTTCGTCATCCGGCTACACCTTC. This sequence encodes CASSRLDSSSSGYTF.

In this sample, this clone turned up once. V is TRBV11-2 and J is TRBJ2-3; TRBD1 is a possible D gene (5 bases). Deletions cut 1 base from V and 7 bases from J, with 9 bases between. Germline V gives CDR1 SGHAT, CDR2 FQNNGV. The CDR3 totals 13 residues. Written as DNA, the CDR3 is TGTGCCAGCAGCTTAGGGACACAAAATACGCAGTATTTT. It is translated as CASSLGTQNTQYF.

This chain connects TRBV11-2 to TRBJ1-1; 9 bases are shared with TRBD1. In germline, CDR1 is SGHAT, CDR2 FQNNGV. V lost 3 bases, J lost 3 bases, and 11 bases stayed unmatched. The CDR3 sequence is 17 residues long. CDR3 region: CASSLRSDRGKYTEAFF. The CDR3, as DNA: TGTGCCAGCAGCTTGAGGTCGGACAGGGGAAAGTACACTGAAGCTTTCTTT.